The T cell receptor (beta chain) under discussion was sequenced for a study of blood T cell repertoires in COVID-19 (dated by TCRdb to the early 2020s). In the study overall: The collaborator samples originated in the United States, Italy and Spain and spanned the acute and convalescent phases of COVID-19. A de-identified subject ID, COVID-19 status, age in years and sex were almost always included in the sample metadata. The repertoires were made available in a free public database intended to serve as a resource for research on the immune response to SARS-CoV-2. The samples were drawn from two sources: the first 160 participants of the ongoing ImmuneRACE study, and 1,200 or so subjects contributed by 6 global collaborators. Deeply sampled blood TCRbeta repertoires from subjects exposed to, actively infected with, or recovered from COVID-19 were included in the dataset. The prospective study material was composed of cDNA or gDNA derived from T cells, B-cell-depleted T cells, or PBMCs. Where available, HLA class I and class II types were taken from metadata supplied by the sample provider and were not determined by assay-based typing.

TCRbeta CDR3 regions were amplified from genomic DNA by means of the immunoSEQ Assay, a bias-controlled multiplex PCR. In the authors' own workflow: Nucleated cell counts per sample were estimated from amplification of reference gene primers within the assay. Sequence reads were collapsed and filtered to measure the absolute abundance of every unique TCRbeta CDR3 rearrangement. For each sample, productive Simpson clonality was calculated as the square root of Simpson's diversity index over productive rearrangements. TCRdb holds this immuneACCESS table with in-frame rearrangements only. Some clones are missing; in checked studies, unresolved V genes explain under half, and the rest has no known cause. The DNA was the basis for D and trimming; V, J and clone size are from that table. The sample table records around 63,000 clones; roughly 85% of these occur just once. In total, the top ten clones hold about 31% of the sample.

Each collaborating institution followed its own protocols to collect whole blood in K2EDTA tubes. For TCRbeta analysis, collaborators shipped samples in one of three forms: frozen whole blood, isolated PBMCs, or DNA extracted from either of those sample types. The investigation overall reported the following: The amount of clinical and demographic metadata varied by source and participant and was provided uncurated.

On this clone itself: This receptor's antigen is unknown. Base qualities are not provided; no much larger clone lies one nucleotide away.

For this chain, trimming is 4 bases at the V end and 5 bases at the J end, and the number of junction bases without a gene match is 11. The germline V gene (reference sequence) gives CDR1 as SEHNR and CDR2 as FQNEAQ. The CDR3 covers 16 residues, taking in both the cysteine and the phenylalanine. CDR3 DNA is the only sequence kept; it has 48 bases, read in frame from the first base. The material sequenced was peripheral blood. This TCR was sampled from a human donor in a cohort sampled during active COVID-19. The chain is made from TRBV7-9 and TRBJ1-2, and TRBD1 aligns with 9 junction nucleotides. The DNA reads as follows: TGTGCCAGCAGCTCTACCCGGGACAGGGCCATATATGGCTACACCTTC. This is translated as CASSSTRDRAIYGYTF.